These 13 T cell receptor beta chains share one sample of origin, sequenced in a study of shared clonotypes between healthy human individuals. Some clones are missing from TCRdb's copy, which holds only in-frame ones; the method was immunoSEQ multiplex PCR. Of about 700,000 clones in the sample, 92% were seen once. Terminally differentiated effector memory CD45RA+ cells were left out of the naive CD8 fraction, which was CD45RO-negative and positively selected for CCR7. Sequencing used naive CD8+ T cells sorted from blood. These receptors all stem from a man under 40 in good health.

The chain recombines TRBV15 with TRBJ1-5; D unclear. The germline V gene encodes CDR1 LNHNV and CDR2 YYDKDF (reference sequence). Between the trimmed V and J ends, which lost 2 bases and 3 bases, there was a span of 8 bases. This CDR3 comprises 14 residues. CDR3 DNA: TGTGCCACCAGCAGATCAGGTGACAATCAGCCCCAGCATTTT. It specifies CATSRSGDNQPQHF.

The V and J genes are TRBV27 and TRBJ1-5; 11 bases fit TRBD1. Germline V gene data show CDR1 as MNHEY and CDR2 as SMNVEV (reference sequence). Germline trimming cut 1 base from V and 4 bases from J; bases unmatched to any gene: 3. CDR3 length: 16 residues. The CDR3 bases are TGTGCCAGCAGTTTATTGGGACAGGGGGGAAATCAGCCCCAGCATTTT. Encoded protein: CASSLLGQGGNQPQHF.

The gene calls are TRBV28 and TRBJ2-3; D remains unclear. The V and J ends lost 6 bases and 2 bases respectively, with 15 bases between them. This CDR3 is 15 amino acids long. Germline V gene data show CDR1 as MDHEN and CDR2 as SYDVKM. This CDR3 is CASSLTKDHTDTQYF. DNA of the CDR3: TGTGCCAGCAGCCTAACAAAGGACCACACAGATACGCAGTATTTT.

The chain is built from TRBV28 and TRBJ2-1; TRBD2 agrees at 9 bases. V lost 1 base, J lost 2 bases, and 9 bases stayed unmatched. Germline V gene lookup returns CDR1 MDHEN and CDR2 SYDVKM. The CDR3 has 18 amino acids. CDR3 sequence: CASSLYPPGGRAYNEQFF. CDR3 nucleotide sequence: TGTGCCAGCAGTTTATACCCCCCCGGCGGGAGGGCCTACAATGAGCAGTTCTTC.

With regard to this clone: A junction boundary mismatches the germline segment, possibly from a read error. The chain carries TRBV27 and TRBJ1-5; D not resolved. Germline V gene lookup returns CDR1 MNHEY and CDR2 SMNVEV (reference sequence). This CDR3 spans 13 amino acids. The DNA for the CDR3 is TGTACCAGCAGGTACAGTCGCAATCAGCCCCAGCATTTT. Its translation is CTSRYSRNQPQHF.

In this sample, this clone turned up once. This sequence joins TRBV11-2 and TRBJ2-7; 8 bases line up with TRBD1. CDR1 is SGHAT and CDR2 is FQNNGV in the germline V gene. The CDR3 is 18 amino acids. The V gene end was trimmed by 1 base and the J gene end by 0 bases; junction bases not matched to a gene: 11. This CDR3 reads CASSLGSLAGQVSYEQYF. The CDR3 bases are TGTGCCAGCAGCTTAGGTAGCCTGGCGGGACAGGTCTCCTACGAGCAGTACTTC.

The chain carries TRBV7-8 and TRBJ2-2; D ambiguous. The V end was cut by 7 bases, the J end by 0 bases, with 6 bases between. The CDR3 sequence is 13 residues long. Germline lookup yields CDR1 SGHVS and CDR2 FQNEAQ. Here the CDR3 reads CASNGANTGELFF. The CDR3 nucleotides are TGTGCCAGCAACGGCGCGAACACCGGGGAGCTGTTTTTT.

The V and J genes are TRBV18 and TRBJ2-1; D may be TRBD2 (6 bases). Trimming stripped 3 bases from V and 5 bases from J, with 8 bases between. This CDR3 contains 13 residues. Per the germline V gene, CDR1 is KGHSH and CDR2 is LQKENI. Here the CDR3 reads CASSPRLDNEQFF. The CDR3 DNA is TGTGCCAGCTCACCCAGACTAGACAATGAGCAGTTCTTC.

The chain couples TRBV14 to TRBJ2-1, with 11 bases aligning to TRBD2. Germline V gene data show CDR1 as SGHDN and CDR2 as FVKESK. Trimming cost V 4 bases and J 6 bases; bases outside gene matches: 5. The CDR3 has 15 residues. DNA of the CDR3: TGTGCCAGCAGCCCTACTAGCGGGAGTATCAATGAGCAGTTCTTC. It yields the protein CASSPTSGSINEQFF.

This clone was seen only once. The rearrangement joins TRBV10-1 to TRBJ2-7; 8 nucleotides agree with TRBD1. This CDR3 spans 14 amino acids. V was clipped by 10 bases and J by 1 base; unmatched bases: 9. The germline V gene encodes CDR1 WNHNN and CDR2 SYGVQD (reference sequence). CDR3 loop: CATSRTGRSYEQYF. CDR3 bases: TGCGCCACCTCCAGGACAGGGAGGTCCTACGAGCAGTACTTC.

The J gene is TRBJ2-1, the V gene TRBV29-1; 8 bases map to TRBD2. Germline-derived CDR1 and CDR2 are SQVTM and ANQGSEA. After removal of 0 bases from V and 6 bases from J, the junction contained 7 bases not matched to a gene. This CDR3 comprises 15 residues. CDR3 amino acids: CSVEDRAGDANEQFF. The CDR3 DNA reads TGCAGCGTTGAAGATCGAGCGGGAGACGCCAATGAGCAGTTCTTC.

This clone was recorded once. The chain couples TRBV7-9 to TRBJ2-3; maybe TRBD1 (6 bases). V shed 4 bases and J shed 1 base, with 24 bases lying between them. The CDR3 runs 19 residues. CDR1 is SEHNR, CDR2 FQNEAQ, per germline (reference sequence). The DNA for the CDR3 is TGTGCCAGCAGCTCTACTGGGGGCGGGCTGGGGGACCGCACAGATACGCAGTATTTT. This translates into CASSSTGGGLGDRTDTQYF.

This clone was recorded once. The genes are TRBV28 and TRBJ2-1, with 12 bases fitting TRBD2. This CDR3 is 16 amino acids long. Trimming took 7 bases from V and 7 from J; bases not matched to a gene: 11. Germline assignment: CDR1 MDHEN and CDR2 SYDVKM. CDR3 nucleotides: TGTGCCAGCACGGGCCTAGCGGGAGGGCCGGGAAATGAGCAGTTCTTC. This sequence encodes CASTGLAGGPGNEQFF.